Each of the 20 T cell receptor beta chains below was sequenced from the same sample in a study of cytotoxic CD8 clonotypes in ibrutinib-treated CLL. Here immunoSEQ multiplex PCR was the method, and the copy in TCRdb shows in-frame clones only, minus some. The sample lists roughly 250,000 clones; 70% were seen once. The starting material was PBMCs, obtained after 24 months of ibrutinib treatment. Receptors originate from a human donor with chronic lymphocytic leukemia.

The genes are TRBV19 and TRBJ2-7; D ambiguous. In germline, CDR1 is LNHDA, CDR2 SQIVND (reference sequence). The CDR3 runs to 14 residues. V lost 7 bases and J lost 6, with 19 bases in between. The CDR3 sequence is CASTPQASGFEQYF. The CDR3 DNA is TGTGCCAGTACCCCCCAGGCCTCTGGGTTCGAGCAGTACTTC. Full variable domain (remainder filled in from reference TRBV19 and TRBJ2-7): DGGITQSPKYLFRKEGQNVTLSCEQNLNHDAMYWYRQDPGQGLRLIYYSQIVNDFQKGDIAEGYSVSREKKESFPLTVTSAQKNPTAFYLCASTPQASGFEQYFGPGTRLTVT.

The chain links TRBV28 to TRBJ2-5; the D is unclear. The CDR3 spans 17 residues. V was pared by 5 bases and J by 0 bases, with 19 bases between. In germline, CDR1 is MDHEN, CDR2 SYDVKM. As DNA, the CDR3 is TGTGCCAGCAGTGGCCTGGGCTTGGTGGGGTACCAAGAGACCCAGTACTTC. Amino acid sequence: CASSGLGLVGYQETQYF. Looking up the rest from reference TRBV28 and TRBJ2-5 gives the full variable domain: DVKVTQSSRYLVKRTGEKVFLECVQDMDHENMFWYRQDPGLGLRLIYFSYDVKMKEKGDIPEGYSVSREKKERFSLILESASTNQTSMYLCASSGLGLVGYQETQYFGPGTRLLVL.

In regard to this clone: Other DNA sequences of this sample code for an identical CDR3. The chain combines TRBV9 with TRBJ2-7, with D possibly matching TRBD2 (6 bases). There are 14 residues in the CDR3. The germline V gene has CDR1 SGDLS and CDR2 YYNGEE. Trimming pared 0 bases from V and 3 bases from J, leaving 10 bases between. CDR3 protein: CASSVDGSSYEQYF. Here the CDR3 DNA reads TGTGCCAGCAGCGTAGACGGGAGTAGCTACGAGCAGTACTTC.

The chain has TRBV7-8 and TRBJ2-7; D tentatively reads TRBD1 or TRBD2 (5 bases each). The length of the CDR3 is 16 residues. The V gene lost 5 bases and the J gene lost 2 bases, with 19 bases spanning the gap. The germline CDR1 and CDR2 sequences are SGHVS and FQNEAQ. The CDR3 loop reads CASSPELNRGAYEQYF. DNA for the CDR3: TGTGCCAGCAGCCCAGAACTCAACCGAGGGGCCTACGAGCAGTACTTC. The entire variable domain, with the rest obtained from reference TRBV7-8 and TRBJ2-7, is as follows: GAGVSQSPRYKVAKRGQDVALRCDPISGHVSLFWYQQALGQGPEFLTYFQNEAQLDKSGLPSDRFFAERPEGSVSTLKIQRTQQEDSAVYLCASSPELNRGAYEQYFGPGTRLTVT.

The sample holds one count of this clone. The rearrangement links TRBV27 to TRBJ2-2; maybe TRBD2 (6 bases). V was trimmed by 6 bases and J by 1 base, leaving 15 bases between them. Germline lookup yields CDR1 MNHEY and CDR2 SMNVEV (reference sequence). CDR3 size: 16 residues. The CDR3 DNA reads TGTGCCAGCAGCCTTCCGGGACTCCTGAACACCGGGGAGCTGTTTTTT. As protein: CASSLPGLLNTGELFF.

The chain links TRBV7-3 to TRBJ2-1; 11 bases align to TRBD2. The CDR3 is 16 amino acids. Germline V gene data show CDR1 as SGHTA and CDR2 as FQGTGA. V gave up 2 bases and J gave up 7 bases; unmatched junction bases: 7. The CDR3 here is CASSLSLAGGLNEQFF. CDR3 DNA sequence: TGTGCCAGCAGCTTATCCCTAGCGGGAGGTCTGAATGAGCAGTTCTTC.

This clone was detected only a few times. CDR3 DNA: TGTGCCAGCAGAAGGACTCAAGAGACCCAGTACTTC. Translated, it gives CASRRTQETQYF. The chain carries TRBV7-9 and TRBJ2-5, with D perhaps TRBD2 (5 bases). There are 12 residues in the CDR3. With 6 bases removed from V and 2 bases from J, the gap between germline ends came to 7 bases. Germline V gene data show CDR1 as SEHNR and CDR2 as FQNEAQ (reference sequence).

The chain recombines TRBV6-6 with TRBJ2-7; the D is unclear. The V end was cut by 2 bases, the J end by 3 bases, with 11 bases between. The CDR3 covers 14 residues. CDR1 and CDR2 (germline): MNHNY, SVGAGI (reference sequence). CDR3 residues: CASSYKSTDYEQYF. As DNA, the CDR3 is TGTGCCAGCAGTTACAAGTCCACGGACTACGAGCAGTACTTC.

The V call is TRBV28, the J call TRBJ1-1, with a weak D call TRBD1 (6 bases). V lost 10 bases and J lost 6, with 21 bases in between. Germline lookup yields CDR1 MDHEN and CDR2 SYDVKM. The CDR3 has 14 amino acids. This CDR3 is CATILPWGLAEAFF. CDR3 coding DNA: TGTGCCACTATTCTTCCTTGGGGGCTCGCTGAAGCTTTCTTT.

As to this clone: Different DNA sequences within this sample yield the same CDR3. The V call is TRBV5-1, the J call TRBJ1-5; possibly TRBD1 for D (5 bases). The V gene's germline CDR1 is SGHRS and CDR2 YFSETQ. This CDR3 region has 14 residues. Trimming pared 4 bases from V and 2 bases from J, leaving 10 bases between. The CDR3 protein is CASSLAGGNQPQHF. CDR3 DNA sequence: TGCGCCAGCAGCCTCGCGGGGGGCAATCAGCCCCAGCATTTT.

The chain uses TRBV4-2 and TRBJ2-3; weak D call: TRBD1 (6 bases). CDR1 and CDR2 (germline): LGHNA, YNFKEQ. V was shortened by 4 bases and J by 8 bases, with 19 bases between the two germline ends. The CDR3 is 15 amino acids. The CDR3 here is CASSPPTGIEGTQYF. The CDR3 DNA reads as TGTGCCAGCAGCCCACCGACAGGCATTGAAGGTACGCAGTATTTT.

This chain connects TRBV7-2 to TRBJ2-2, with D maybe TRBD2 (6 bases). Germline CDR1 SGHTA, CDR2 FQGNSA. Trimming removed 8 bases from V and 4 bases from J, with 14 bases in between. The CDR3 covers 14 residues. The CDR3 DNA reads TGTGCCAGCCTCGGAGGGCTGGCCACCGGGGAGCTGTTTTTT. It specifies CASLGGLATGELFF.

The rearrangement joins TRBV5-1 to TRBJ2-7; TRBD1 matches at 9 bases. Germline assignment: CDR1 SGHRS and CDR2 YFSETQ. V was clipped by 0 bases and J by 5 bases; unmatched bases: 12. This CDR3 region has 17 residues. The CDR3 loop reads CASSLVFSGQGLNEQYF. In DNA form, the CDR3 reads TGCGCCAGCAGCTTGGTTTTTTCGGGACAGGGCTTAAACGAGCAGTACTTC.

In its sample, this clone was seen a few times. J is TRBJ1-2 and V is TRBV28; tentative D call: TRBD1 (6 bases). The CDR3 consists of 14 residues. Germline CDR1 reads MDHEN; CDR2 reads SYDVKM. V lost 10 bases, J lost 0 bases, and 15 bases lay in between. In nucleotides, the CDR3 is TGTGCCACTCAATTGGACAGAGCTAACTATGGCTACACCTTC. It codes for CATQLDRANYGYTF.

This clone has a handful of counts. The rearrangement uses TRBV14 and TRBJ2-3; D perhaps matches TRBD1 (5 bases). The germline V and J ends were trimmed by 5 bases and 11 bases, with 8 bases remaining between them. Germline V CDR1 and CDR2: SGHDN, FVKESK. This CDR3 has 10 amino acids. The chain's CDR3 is CASSGAWQYF. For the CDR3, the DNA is TGTGCCAGCAGCGGGGCTTGGCAGTATTTT.

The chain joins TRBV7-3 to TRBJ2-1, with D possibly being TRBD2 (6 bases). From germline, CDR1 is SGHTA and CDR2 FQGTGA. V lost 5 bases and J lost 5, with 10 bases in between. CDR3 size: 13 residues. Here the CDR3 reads CASSNQRDNEQFF. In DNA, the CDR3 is TGTGCCAGCAGCAACCAGCGGGACAATGAGCAGTTCTTC.

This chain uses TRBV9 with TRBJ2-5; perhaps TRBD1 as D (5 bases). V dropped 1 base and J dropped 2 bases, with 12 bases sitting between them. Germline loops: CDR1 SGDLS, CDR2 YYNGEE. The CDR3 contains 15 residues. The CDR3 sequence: CASSVSPRDQETQYF. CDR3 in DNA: TGTGCCAGCAGCGTAAGTCCCAGGGATCAAGAGACCCAGTACTTC.

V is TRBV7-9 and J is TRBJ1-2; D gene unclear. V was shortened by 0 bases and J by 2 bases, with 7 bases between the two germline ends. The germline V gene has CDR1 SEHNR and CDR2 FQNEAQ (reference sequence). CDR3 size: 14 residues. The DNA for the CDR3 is TGTGCCAGCAGCTTAGCGATGGAGAACTATGGCTACACCTTC. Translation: CASSLAMENYGYTF.

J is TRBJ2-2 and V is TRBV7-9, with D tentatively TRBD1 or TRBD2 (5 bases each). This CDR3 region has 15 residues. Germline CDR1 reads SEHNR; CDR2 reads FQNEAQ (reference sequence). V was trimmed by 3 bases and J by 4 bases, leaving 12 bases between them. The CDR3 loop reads CASSFYGDPTGELFF. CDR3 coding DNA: TGTGCCAGCAGCTTTTACGGGGACCCCACCGGGGAGCTGTTTTTT.

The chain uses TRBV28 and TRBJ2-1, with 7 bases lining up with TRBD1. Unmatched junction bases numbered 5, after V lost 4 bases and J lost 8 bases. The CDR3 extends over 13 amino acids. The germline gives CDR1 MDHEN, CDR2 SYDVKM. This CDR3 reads CASSSNTGDEQFF. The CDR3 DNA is TGTGCCAGCAGTTCCAATACAGGGGATGAGCAGTTCTTC. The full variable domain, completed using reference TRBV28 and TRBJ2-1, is DVKVTQSSRYLVKRTGEKVFLECVQDMDHENMFWYRQDPGLGLRLIYFSYDVKMKEKGDIPEGYSVSREKKERFSLILESASTNQTSMYLCASSSNTGDEQFFGPGTRLTVL.